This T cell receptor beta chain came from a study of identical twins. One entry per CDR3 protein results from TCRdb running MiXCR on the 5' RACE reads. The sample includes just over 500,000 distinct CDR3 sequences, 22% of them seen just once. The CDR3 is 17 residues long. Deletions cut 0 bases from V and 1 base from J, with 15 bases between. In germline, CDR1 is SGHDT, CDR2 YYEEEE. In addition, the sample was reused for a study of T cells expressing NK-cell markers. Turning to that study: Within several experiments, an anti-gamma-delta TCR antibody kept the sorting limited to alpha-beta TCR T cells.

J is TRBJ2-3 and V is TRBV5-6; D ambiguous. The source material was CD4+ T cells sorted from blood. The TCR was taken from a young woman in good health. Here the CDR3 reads CASSLAHMTDRTDTQYF. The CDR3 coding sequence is TGTGCCAGCAGCTTGGCGCATATGACGGACCGCACAGATACGCAGTATTTT.